Listed below are T cell receptor beta chains from one sample, sequenced in a study of shared clonotypes between healthy human individuals. Clones were sequenced by immunoSEQ multiplex PCR, and TCRdb holds only the in-frame ones, with some missing. The table lists about half a million clones, 79% of them singletons. The sample consisted of PBMCs. The receptors shown here come from a middle-aged woman in good health. Some clones in this sample may be carry-over from other donors' samples. CDR3s include the opening cysteine and the closing phenylalanine or tryptophan. Each record gives: D gene, clone size, J gene, V gene, CDR3 DNA, CDR3 protein. D genes are given only for firm matches. Rows give clone size only sometimes, using once, few, many, or a class for an expanded clone.

D gene: TRBD2
clone size: .
J gene: TRBJ2-3
V gene: TRBV13
CDR3 DNA: TGTGCCAGCAGCGCACTAGCGGAAGAACGCACAGATACGCAGTATTTT
CDR3 protein: CASSALAEERTDTQYF

D gene: TRBD1
clone size: .
J gene: TRBJ1-1
V gene: TRBV28
CDR3 DNA: TGCGCCAGCAGGGGGGATGTAGGGGGCGGATCTGAAGCTTTCTTT
CDR3 protein: CASRGDVGGGSEAFF

D gene: TRBD2
clone size: .
J gene: TRBJ2-1
V gene: TRBV10-3
CDR3 DNA: TGTGCCATCAGTGGGGCGGGAGGGCGCAATGAGCAGTTCTTC
CDR3 protein: CAISGAGGRNEQFF

D gene: .
clone size: .
J gene: TRBJ2-7
V gene: TRBV7-6
CDR3 DNA: TGTGCCAGCAGCCCGAGGACTTTTTACGAGCAGTACTTC
CDR3 protein: CASSPRTFYEQYF

D gene: .
clone size: .
J gene: TRBJ2-2
V gene: TRBV11-3
CDR3 DNA: TGTGCCAGCAGCTTCTCAGGACCTAACACCGGGGAGCTGTTTTTT
CDR3 protein: CASSFSGPNTGELFF

D gene: .
clone size: .
J gene: TRBJ2-7
V gene: TRBV27
CDR3 DNA: TGTGCCAGCAGTTTCCCGGGACTCAACGAGCAGTACTTC
CDR3 protein: CASSFPGLNEQYF

D gene: .
clone size: .
J gene: TRBJ2-7
V gene: TRBV11-2
CDR3 DNA: TGTGCCAGCAGCTTAAGAGGGTCCTACGAGCAGTACTTC
CDR3 protein: CASSLRGSYEQYF

D gene: .
clone size: .
J gene: TRBJ1-1
V gene: TRBV5-1
CDR3 DNA: TGCGCCAGCGGATCGCAACCCCCCGCGGGTGCAGCTTTCTTT
CDR3 protein: CASGSQPPAGAAFF

D gene: .
clone size: .
J gene: TRBJ2-1
V gene: TRBV28
CDR3 DNA: TGTGCCAGCAGTTTATGGCCGGGGAGGGGGGGCCAGTTCTTC
CDR3 protein: CASSLWPGRGGQFF

D gene: .
clone size: few
J gene: TRBJ2-3
V gene: TRBV30
CDR3 DNA: TGTGCCTGGAGGTCGGTTCAATCGGCTACGCAGTATTTT
CDR3 protein: CAWRSVQSATQYF

D gene: TRBD2
clone size: few
J gene: TRBJ2-2
V gene: TRBV6-1
CDR3 DNA: TGTGCCAGCAGGGCTACTAGCGCCGGGGAGCTGTTTTTT
CDR3 protein: CASRATSAGELFF

D gene: .
clone size: .
J gene: TRBJ1-4
V gene: TRBV13
CDR3 DNA: TGTGCCAGCAGCCCACGGATACATCAATCAGAAAAACTGTTTTTT
CDR3 protein: CASSPRIHQSEKLFF

D gene: .
clone size: .
J gene: TRBJ1-2
V gene: TRBV19
CDR3 DNA: TGTGCCAGTAGTATAGATTTCTCGGGTCAGGCCGGTTCTGGCTACACCTTC
CDR3 protein: CASSIDFSGQAGSGYTF

D gene: TRBD2
clone size: .
J gene: TRBJ2-1
V gene: TRBV19
CDR3 DNA: TGTGCCAGTAGTATTGAGCGGGGGACCCATGAGCAGTTCTTC
CDR3 protein: CASSIERGTHEQFF

D gene: .
clone size: .
J gene: TRBJ2-7
V gene: TRBV11-2
CDR3 DNA: TGTGCCAGCAGCTTAGCGGGCTACTCTTACGAGCAGTACTTC
CDR3 protein: CASSLAGYSYEQYF

D gene: .
clone size: medium-sized
J gene: TRBJ1-2
V gene: TRBV30
CDR3 DNA: TGTGCCTGGAGTGTCGGGCCTTCCTTCTATGGCTACACCTTC
CDR3 protein: CAWSVGPSFYGYTF

D gene: TRBD2
clone size: .
J gene: TRBJ2-1
V gene: TRBV19
CDR3 DNA: TGTGCCAGTAGTATGCCGACTAGCGGGAGAGGTGAGCAGTTCTTC
CDR3 protein: CASSMPTSGRGEQFF

D gene: .
clone size: once
J gene: TRBJ2-3
V gene: TRBV7-2
CDR3 DNA: TGTGCCAGCAGCCCGACTAGGTCGGGAACGCAGTATTTT
CDR3 protein: CASSPTRSGTQYF

D gene: TRBD1
clone size: .
J gene: TRBJ2-1
V gene: TRBV18
CDR3 DNA: TGTGCCAGCTCACCAAGACAGGGGGCTACAAATGAGCAGTTCTTC
CDR3 protein: CASSPRQGATNEQFF

D gene: .
clone size: .
J gene: TRBJ2-1
V gene: TRBV7-3
CDR3 DNA: TGTGCCAGCAGCTCCGCCGGGACTTACAATGAGCAGTTCTTC
CDR3 protein: CASSSAGTYNEQFF

D gene: .
clone size: .
J gene: TRBJ2-4
V gene: TRBV29-1
CDR3 DNA: TGCAGCGTCTCGGACAGCAACATTCAGTACTTC
CDR3 protein: CSVSDSNIQYF

D gene: .
clone size: .
J gene: TRBJ2-6
V gene: TRBV21-1
CDR3 DNA: TGTGCCAGCAGCAAAGACCGGACAGGGGGCTCTGGGGCCAACGTCCTGACTTTC
CDR3 protein: CASSKDRTGGSGANVLTF

D gene: .
clone size: .
J gene: TRBJ2-7
V gene: TRBV18
CDR3 DNA: TGTGCCAGCTCACCAGGGCCCAGCGAGCAGTACTTC
CDR3 protein: CASSPGPSEQYF

D gene: .
clone size: .
J gene: TRBJ2-5
V gene: TRBV18
CDR3 DNA: TGTGCCAGCTCACCACCGGGAGCAGAGACCCAGTACTTC
CDR3 protein: CASSPPGAETQYF

D gene: .
clone size: many
J gene: TRBJ1-1
V gene: TRBV2
CDR3 DNA: TGTGCCAGCACAACGGGCCTAGATGAAGCTTTCTTT
CDR3 protein: CASTTGLDEAFF

D gene: .
clone size: once
J gene: TRBJ2-7
V gene: TRBV4-3
CDR3 DNA: TGCGCCAGCAGCCAAGCCAGGACCTACGAGCAGTACTTC
CDR3 protein: CASSQARTYEQYF

D gene: .
clone size: .
J gene: TRBJ1-1
V gene: TRBV19
CDR3 DNA: TGTGCCAGTAGTCCACATCCTTCAGGACAGATGAACACTGAAGCTTTCTTT
CDR3 protein: CASSPHPSGQMNTEAFF

D gene: .
clone size: .
J gene: TRBJ1-3
V gene: TRBV5-6
CDR3 DNA: TGTGCCAGCAGCTTGGGCCCCAATGACAGGAACACCATATATTTT
CDR3 protein: CASSLGPNDRNTIYF

D gene: .
clone size: .
J gene: TRBJ2-1
V gene: TRBV9
CDR3 DNA: TGTGCCAGCAGCGTAGATTCCAGGGGAGTGAATGAGCAGTTCTTC
CDR3 protein: CASSVDSRGVNEQFF

D gene: .
clone size: .
J gene: TRBJ2-1
V gene: TRBV7-8
CDR3 DNA: TGTGCCAGCAGCTTAACTGGGGCTCGCTCCTACAATGAGCAGTTCTTC
CDR3 protein: CASSLTGARSYNEQFF

D gene: .
clone size: once
J gene: TRBJ2-1
V gene: TRBV6-4
CDR3 DNA: TGTGCCAGCAGTGATGTAGCATACCCTTACAATGAGCAGTTCTTC
CDR3 protein: CASSDVAYPYNEQFF

D gene: .
clone size: .
J gene: TRBJ2-5
V gene: TRBV2
CDR3 DNA: TGTGCCAGCCCCGAAGCGGAGGGCCACCAAGAGACCCAGTACTTC
CDR3 protein: CASPEAEGHQETQYF

D gene: TRBD1
clone size: .
J gene: TRBJ1-5
V gene: TRBV28
CDR3 DNA: TGTGCCAGCAGTTTTTACAGGGGCGGCAATCAGTCCCAGCATTTT
CDR3 protein: CASSFYRGGNQSQHF

D gene: TRBD2
clone size: .
J gene: TRBJ2-1
V gene: TRBV28
CDR3 DNA: TGTGCCAGCAGTTTACCCGGGACTAGCGGTTACAATGAGCAGTTCTTC
CDR3 protein: CASSLPGTSGYNEQFF

D gene: .
clone size: .
J gene: TRBJ2-6
V gene: TRBV4-1
CDR3 DNA: TGCGCCAGCAGCCAAGACACCGGTACCGGGGCCAACGTCCTGACTTTC
CDR3 protein: CASSQDTGTGANVLTF

D gene: .
clone size: .
J gene: TRBJ1-2
V gene: TRBV7-9
CDR3 DNA: TGTGCCAGCAGCCCCACCCGGACAGTAAACGGTGGCTACACCTTC
CDR3 protein: CASSPTRTVNGGYTF

D gene: .
clone size: .
J gene: TRBJ1-2
V gene: TRBV6-1
CDR3 DNA: TGTGCCAGCATCCGACACCGGTTTGAGGGCTACACCTTC
CDR3 protein: CASIRHRFEGYTF

D gene: .
clone size: .
J gene: TRBJ1-1
V gene: TRBV7-2
CDR3 DNA: TGTGCCAGCCGGGGGGACGGCACTGAAGCTTTCTTT
CDR3 protein: CASRGDGTEAFF

D gene: .
clone size: .
J gene: TRBJ2-7
V gene: TRBV20-1
CDR3 DNA: TGCAGTGCTAGAGCCACAAACGAGCAGTACTTC
CDR3 protein: CSARATNEQYF

D gene: .
clone size: .
J gene: TRBJ2-7
V gene: TRBV19
CDR3 DNA: TGTGCCAGTAGTACACAGGGAGGTCCCTACGAGCAGTACTTC
CDR3 protein: CASSTQGGPYEQYF

D gene: .
clone size: once
J gene: TRBJ1-4
V gene: TRBV19
CDR3 DNA: TGTGCCAGTAGTTGGCAGGGTGGTGAAAAACTGTTTTTT
CDR3 protein: CASSWQGGEKLFF

D gene: TRBD2
clone size: few
J gene: TRBJ2-5
V gene: TRBV6-4
CDR3 DNA: TGTGCCAGCAGTGAGCGGGAGACGGAGACCCAGTACTTC
CDR3 protein: CASSERETETQYF

D gene: TRBD2
clone size: once
J gene: TRBJ2-1
V gene: TRBV28
CDR3 DNA: TGTGCCAGCAGTCCGACCGGGACTACCTACAATGAGCAGTTCTTC
CDR3 protein: CASSPTGTTYNEQFF

D gene: .
clone size: .
J gene: TRBJ2-3
V gene: TRBV2
CDR3 DNA: TGTGCCAGCGGGCGTTTGACAGGGAGGACAGATACGCAGTATTTT
CDR3 protein: CASGRLTGRTDTQYF

D gene: TRBD1
clone size: .
J gene: TRBJ1-4
V gene: TRBV4-1
CDR3 DNA: TGCGCCAGCAGCCAAGGAAGAGGGGGCCCAACTAATGAAAAACTGTTTTTT
CDR3 protein: CASSQGRGGPTNEKLFF

D gene: TRBD1
clone size: once
J gene: TRBJ2-7
V gene: TRBV7-2
CDR3 DNA: TGTGCCAGCAGCTTAGCCGGGACAGGGTCCTACGAGCAGTACTTC
CDR3 protein: CASSLAGTGSYEQYF

D gene: TRBD1
clone size: .
J gene: TRBJ1-2
V gene: TRBV7-9
CDR3 DNA: TGTGCCAGCAGCCGCACAGGGGCTAACTATGGCTACACCTTC
CDR3 protein: CASSRTGANYGYTF

D gene: .
clone size: once
J gene: TRBJ1-1
V gene: TRBV2
CDR3 DNA: TGTGCCAGCAGTGTAGGGGTTACTGAAGCTTTCTTT
CDR3 protein: CASSVGVTEAFF

D gene: .
clone size: .
J gene: TRBJ2-7
V gene: TRBV9
CDR3 DNA: TGTGCCAGCAGCGTAGGTGGGCAGAACGGGTACGAGCAGTACTTC
CDR3 protein: CASSVGGQNGYEQYF

D gene: TRBD1
clone size: .
J gene: TRBJ1-6
V gene: TRBV7-2
CDR3 DNA: TGTGCCAGCAGCCCAACAGGGGGAAGCTCACCCCTCCACTTT
CDR3 protein: CASSPTGGSSPLHF

D gene: .
clone size: .
J gene: TRBJ1-1
V gene: TRBV7-2
CDR3 DNA: TGTGCCAGCAGCACACCGGGGTGGGACACTGAAGCTTTCTTT
CDR3 protein: CASSTPGWDTEAFF

D gene: TRBD2
clone size: .
J gene: TRBJ2-3
V gene: TRBV5-1
CDR3 DNA: TGCGCCAGCAGCCCGGGACTAGCGGGAGGGCCGTCAGATACGCAGTATTTT
CDR3 protein: CASSPGLAGGPSDTQYF